This T cell receptor beta chain was profiled in a study of blood T cells in healthy people across ages (dated by TCRdb to the mid-2010s). Broadly, across the study: In model experiments, template switching captured roughly one uniquely barcoded TCR beta cDNA molecule for every two T cells. The donors were divided into four age groups: young (average around 15 years), middle-aged (approximately 42), aged (approximately 64) and long-lived (82). Two additional independent replicas of 1 million unique cDNA reads from the same blood draw were analyzed for two donors (one aged 18 to 30 and one aged 80 or older). The study measured age-related changes in TCR beta repertoire diversity using deep sequencing normalized with unique cDNA molecular identifiers. To avoid experimental bias, donors of different ages were randomly spread across the sequencing lanes. On the study overall, not on this receptor specifically: Compared with the aged group, the long-lived group had more naive CD4+ T cells, fewer expanded clones and increased TCR diversity, suggesting age selection. Estimates of total diversity based on one million sequenced T cells were considered lower bounds and underestimates. Because donor CMV infection status was unknown, age-related changes in expanded clonotypes were potentially confounded. Observed TCR beta diversity per million T cells fell roughly linearly with age, and a significant reduction was already apparent by age about 36. There was a strong correlation between observed TCR beta diversity and the percentage of naive T cells measured by flow cytometry. Bulk unsorted PBMC profiling prevented conclusive comparison of naive and antigen-experienced compartments.

This clonotype was seen only a few times. What antigen it recognizes has not been identified. No base quality information exists; no much larger clone differs at one position. Systemically healthy Caucasian individuals from Russia, 39 in total and aged about 6 to 90 years, were included as donors. Each donor gave approximately 9.3 milliliters of peripheral blood, collected into EDTA-treated Vacutainer tubes. Ficoll-Paque density-gradient centrifugation was used to isolate PBMCs, with at least 6 million per sample. Trizol reagent was used to extract total RNA from PBMCs, with at least 6 micrograms per sample. For every donor, flow cytometry on a PBMC aliquot measured the percentage of naive CD45RAhigh/CD27high T cells. Library generation was performed with 5' RACE. Sequenced using an Illumina HiSeq 2500. The second PCR ran for roughly 6 to 11 cycles and used a J-beta primer mix along with a sample-barcoded 5' primer. A unique molecular identifier was introduced onto each TCR beta cDNA molecule by a template-switch 5' adaptor carrying 12 random nucleotides. Each sample yielded at least 2.5 million CDR3-containing paired-end reads. First-strand cDNA was synthesized from all RNA with the Mint cDNA synthesis kit, primed by a TRBC-specific oligonucleotide. Following uracil-DNA glycosylase treatment, a first 18-cycle PCR with universal primers M1SS and BC2_uni_R was performed on all cDNA. From the authors' description of their analysis: Normalization of each sample was performed by random selection of 1 million high-quality reads, each carrying a distinct molecular identifier. Reads sharing molecular identifiers were discarded rather than binned into consensus sequences. MiTCR, set to a Q25 quality threshold and the strictest error-elimination algorithm, was used for CDR3 identification, clonotype clustering and error correction. Lower-bound total TCR beta diversity was estimated with a nonparametric unseen species model using Euler transformation. TCRdb trimmed the raw reads at Q25, called clones with MiXCR and kept productive beta chains. Each CDR3 protein appears once, grouped with its most common genes and DNA. In this record, the V and J calls reflect TCRdb's handling and not the investigators' own analysis. For this sample there are 550,000 to 800,000 distinct CDR3 sequences; about 21% appear just once. The top ten constitute more than 3% of the sample.

The sequence came from a man in his sixties or seventies in good health. The sequencing input was blood.

The CDR3 amino acid sequence is: CASSRFGGSLNIQYF. In nucleotides, the sequence is TGTGCCAGCAGCCGGTTCGGCGGGAGTTTAAACATTCAGTACTTC. This receptor chain uses TRBV14 and TRBJ2-4; 7 central bases correspond to TRBD2. After removal of 4 bases from V and 6 bases from J, the junction retains 9 bases not matched to a gene. The germline V gene yields SGHDN for CDR1 and FVKESK for CDR2. The CDR3, from cysteine to phenylalanine, totals 15 residues. This entry keeps only the CDR3 DNA: 45 bases, framed from base 1.